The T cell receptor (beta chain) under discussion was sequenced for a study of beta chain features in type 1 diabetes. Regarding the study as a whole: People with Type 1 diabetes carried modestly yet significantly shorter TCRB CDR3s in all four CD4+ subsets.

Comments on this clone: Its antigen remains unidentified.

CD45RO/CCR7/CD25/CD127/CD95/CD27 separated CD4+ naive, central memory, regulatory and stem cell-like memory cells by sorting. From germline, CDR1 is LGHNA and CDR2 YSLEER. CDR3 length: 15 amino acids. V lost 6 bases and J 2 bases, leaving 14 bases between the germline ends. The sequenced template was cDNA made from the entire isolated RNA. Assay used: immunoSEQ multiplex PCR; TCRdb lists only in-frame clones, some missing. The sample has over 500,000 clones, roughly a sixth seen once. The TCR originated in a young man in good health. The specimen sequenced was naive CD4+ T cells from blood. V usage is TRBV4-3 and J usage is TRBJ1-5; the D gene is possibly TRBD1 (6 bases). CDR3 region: CASSLSNRGNQPQHF. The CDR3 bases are TGCGCCAGCAGTCTCAGCAACAGGGGCAATCAGCCCCAGCATTTT.